This T cell receptor beta chain was captured by sequencing in a study of control samples from healthy donors and cancer patients. Libraries were prepared by immunoSEQ multiplex PCR; TCRdb keeps only in-frame clonotypes and omits some of them. The data contain 150,000 to 200,000 clones, around 89% of them seen just once; the ten biggest clones take up approximately 1.4%. V was cut by 0 bases and J by 7 bases, with 4 bases left in between. Per the germline V gene, CDR1 is MNHEY and CDR2 is SVGEGT. CDR3 length: 11 amino acids. Material: blood. This clonotype originated in a woman between 50 and 59 years old in good health. The chain joins TRBV6-2 or TRBV6-3 to TRBJ2-7; no reliable D call. The CDR3, as DNA: TGTGCCAGCAGTTACTCGAAAGAGCAGTACTTC. Its protein is CASSYSKEQYF.